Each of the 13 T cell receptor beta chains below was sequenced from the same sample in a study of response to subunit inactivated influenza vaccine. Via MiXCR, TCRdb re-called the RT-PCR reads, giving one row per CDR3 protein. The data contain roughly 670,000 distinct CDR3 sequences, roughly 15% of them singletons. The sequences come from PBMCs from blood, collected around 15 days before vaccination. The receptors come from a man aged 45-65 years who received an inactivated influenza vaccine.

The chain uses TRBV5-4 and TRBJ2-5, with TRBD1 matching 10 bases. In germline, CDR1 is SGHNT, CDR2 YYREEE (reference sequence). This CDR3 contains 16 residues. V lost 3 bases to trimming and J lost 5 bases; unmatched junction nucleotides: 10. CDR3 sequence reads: CASSSTGTGVEETQYF. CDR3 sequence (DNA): TGTGCCAGCAGCTCAACCGGGACAGGGGTCGAGGAGACCCAGTACTTC.

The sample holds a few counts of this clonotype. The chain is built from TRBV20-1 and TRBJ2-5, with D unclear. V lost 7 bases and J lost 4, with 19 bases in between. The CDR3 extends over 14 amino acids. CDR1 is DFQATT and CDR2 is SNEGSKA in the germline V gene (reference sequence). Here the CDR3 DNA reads TGCAGTGTAAGAGTAGGGCCCGGCGGAGAGACCCAGTACTTC. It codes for CSVRVGPGGETQYF.

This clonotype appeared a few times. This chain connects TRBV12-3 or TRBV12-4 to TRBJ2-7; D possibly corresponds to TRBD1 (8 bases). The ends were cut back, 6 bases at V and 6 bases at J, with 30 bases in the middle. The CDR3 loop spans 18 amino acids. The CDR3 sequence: CASSSAGQAILGDSEQYF. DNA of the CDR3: TGTGCCAGCAGCTCAGCGGGACAGGCCATTTTAGGGGATAGCGAGCAGTACTTC.

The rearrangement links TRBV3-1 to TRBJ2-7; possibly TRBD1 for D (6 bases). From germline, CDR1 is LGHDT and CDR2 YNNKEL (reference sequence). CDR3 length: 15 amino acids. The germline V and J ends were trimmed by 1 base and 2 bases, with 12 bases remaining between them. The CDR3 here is CASSQAIRGAYEQYF. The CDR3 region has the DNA TGTGCCAGCAGCCAAGCGATCAGGGGCGCCTACGAGCAGTACTTC.

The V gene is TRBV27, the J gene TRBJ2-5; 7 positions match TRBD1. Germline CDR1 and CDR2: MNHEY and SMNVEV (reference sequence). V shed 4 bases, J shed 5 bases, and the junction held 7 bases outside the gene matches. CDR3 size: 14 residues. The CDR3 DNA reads TGTGCCAGCAGTTCGACAGGGAGTGATGAGACCCAGTACTTC. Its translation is CASSSTGSDETQYF.

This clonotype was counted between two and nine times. CDR3: CASSQPGVEQYF. The CDR3 coding sequence is TGCGCCAGCAGCCAGCCAGGGGTCGAGCAGTACTTC. The chain employs TRBV5-1 and TRBJ2-7; D possibly corresponds to TRBD1 (6 bases). CDR1 and CDR2 from the germline V gene are SGHRS and YFSETQ. V lost 4 bases, J lost 6 bases, and 11 bases lay in between. The CDR3 consists of 12 residues.

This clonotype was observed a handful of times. The CDR3 is CASSYLAGASTGELFF. Here the CDR3 DNA reads TGTGCCAGCAGTTACCTAGCGGGAGCTAGTACCGGGGAGCTGTTTTTT. The V call is TRBV6-2 or TRBV6-3, the J call TRBJ2-2, with 10 nucleotides matching TRBD2. Germline CDR1 MNHEY, CDR2 SVGEGT. J lost 5 bases, V lost 2 bases, and 5 bases had no gene match. This CDR3 is 16 amino acids long.

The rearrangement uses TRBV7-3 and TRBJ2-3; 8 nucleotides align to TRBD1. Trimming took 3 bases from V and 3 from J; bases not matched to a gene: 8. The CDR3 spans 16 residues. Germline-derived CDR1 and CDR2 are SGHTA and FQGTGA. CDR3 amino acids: CASSLGLRGRTDTQYF. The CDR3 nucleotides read TGTGCCAGCAGCTTGGGTCTCAGGGGGCGTACAGATACGCAGTATTTT.

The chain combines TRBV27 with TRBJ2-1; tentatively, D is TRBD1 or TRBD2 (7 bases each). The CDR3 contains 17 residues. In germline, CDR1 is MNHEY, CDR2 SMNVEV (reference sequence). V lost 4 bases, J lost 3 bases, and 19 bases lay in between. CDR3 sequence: CASSYAPSRGGYNEQFF. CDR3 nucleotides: TGTGCCAGCAGTTATGCCCCCTCCAGGGGGGGCTACAATGAGCAGTTCTTC.

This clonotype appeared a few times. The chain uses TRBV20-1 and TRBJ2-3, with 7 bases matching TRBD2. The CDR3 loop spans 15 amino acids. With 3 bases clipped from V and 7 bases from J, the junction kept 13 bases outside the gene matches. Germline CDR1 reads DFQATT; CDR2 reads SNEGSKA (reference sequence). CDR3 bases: TGCAGTGCTAGCTCGGCTAGCGGAGTCTCCCATACGCAGTATTTT. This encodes CSASSASGVSHTQYF.

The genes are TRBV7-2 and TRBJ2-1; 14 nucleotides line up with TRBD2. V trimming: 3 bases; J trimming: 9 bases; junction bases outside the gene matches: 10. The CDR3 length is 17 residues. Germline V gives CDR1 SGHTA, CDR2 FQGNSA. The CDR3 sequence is CASSLGTGTSGGGEQFF. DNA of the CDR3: TGTGCCAGCAGCTTGGGTACCGGGACTAGCGGGGGTGGTGAGCAGTTCTTC. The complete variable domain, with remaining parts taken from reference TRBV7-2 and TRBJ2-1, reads GAGVSQSPSNKVTEKGKDVELRCDPISGHTALYWYRQSLGQGLEFLIYFQGNSAPDKSGLPSDRFSAERTGGSVSTLTIQRTQQEDSAVYLCASSLGTGTSGGGEQFFGPGTRLTVL.

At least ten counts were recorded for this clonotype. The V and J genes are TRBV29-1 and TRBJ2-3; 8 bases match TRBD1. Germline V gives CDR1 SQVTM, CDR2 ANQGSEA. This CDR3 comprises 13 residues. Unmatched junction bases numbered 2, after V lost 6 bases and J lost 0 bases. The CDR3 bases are TGCAGCGTCAGGGGGCGTAGCACAGATACGCAGTATTTT. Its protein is CSVRGRSTDTQYF.

The CDR3, as DNA: TGTGCCAGCAGCACGGAAGCTAACTATGGCTACACCTTC. Its translation: CASSTEANYGYTF. The rearrangement uses TRBV2 and TRBJ1-2, with D unresolved. The CDR3 is made up of 13 amino acids. V was cut by 6 bases and J by 0 bases, with 8 bases left in between. Germline values: CDR1 SNHLY, CDR2 FYNNEI.